The 10 T cell receptor beta chains below all came from one sample that was sequenced in a study of CD8 T cells in Susac syndrome. Random hexamers were used to reverse transcribe roughly 0.45 to 1 ug of RNA. From the immunoSEQ multiplex PCR reads, TCRdb called clonotypes with MiXCR, one entry per CDR3 protein. The sample lists nearly 200,000 distinct CDR3 sequences; roughly 95% were seen once. Material: CD4+ T cells from PBMCs. These receptors originate from a human donor with multiple sclerosis.

V gene TRBV20-1 combines with J gene TRBJ2-1, with D possibly matching TRBD2 (5 bases). V gave up 1 base and J gave up 9 bases, with 13 bases separating them. CDR3 length: 13 amino acids. Germline V gene sequence: CDR1 DFQATT, CDR2 SNEGSKA (reference sequence). The CDR3 spells CSARASLSSEQFF. CDR3 nucleotide sequence: TGCAGTGCTAGAGCTAGCCTTTCTAGTGAGCAGTTCTTC.

This clonotype appeared once. The genes are TRBV9 and TRBJ1-1; 7 bases are shared with TRBD1. The CDR3 has 15 residues. Germline V gene lookup returns CDR1 SGDLS and CDR2 YYNGEE. V lost 4 bases to trimming and J lost 6 bases; unmatched junction nucleotides: 12. CDR3 amino acids: CASSPRQGLSAEAFF. In DNA, the CDR3 is TGTGCCAGCAGCCCCCGACAGGGTCTTTCGGCTGAAGCTTTCTTT.

This chain uses TRBV25-1 with TRBJ2-1, with D maybe TRBD2 (5 bases). The ends were cut back, 1 base at V and 10 bases at J, with 20 bases in the middle. The germline CDR1 and CDR2 sequences are MGHDK and SYGVNS. The CDR3 has 16 residues. CDR3: CASSESLATKQPEQFF. The CDR3 coding sequence is TGTGCCAGCAGTGAATCTCTAGCCACCAAACAACCGGAGCAGTTCTTC.

This chain uses TRBV11-2 with TRBJ1-1; D unclear. V gave up 1 base and J gave up 5 bases, with 11 bases separating them. The CDR3 is made up of 14 amino acids. CDR1 SGHAT and CDR2 FQNNGV come from the germline V gene. The CDR3 loop is CASSLGSGWTEAFF. CDR3 nucleotides: TGTGCCAGCAGCTTAGGGTCCGGATGGACTGAAGCTTTCTTT.

This clonotype was seen just once. V is TRBV6-5 and J is TRBJ2-6; D not resolved. The CDR3 sequence is 14 residues long. Trimming removed 0 bases from V and 5 bases from J, with 5 bases in between. From germline, CDR1 is MNHEY and CDR2 SVGAGI. CDR3 in amino acids: CASSYSRRANVLTF. CDR3 DNA: TGTGCCAGCAGTTACTCGAGGAGGGCCAACGTCCTGACTTTC.

The CDR3 spells CASSPRTTLREQYF. CDR3 DNA sequence: TGTGCCAGCAGTCCCCGGACTACCCTTCGCGAGCAGTACTTC. V is TRBV12-3 or TRBV12-4 and J is TRBJ2-7, with D possibly matching TRBD2 (6 bases). The V end lost 5 bases, the J end lost 6 bases, and 17 bases lay between the germline ends. This CDR3 is built from 14 residues.

This rearrangement joins TRBV15 to TRBJ2-4; no clear D gene. V was trimmed by 0 bases and J by 12 bases, leaving 9 bases between them. This CDR3 spans 12 amino acids. Germline CDR1 LNHNV, CDR2 YYDKDF (reference sequence). The CDR3 loop is CATSREEGPQYF. The CDR3 DNA is TGTGCCACCAGCAGAGAGGAAGGTCCTCAGTACTTC. Full variable domain (missing parts from reference TRBV15 and TRBJ2-4): DAMVIQNPRYQVTQFGKPVTLSCSQTLNHNVMYWYQQKSSQAPKLLFHYYDKDFNNEADTPDNFQSRRPNTSFCFLDIRSPGLGDTAMYLCATSREEGPQYFGAGTRLSVL.

V is TRBV5-1 and J is TRBJ2-5; TRBD2 aligns across 11 bases. This CDR3 region has 16 residues. CDR1 SGHRS and CDR2 YFSETQ come from the germline V gene. J gave up 2 bases and V 4 bases, and 7 bases lay outside the gene matches. This CDR3 reads CASSLNRLAGQETQYF. The CDR3 nucleotides read TGCGCCAGCAGCCTCAATCGACTAGCGGGGCAAGAGACCCAGTACTTC.

The chain has TRBV7-9 and TRBJ2-4, with 8 bases lining up with TRBD1. J was trimmed by 2 bases and V by 5 bases; bases with no gene match: 17. The length of the CDR3 is 19 residues. Per germline, CDR1 SEHNR and CDR2 FQNEAQ (reference sequence). The CDR3: CASSAPDRVGAKTKNIQYF. The CDR3 region has the DNA TGTGCCAGCAGCGCGCCGGACAGGGTGGGGGCGAAGACCAAAAACATTCAGTACTTC. The complete variable domain, with remaining parts taken from reference TRBV7-9 and TRBJ2-4, reads DTGVSQNPRHKITKRGQNVTFRCDPISEHNRLYWYRQTLGQGPEFLTYFQNEAQLEKSRLLSDRFSAERPKGSFSTLEIQRTEQGDSAMYLCASSAPDRVGAKTKNIQYFGAGTRLSVL.

This chain joins TRBV24-1 and TRBJ2-3; D perhaps matches TRBD1 (7 bases). Deletions cut 6 bases from V and 3 bases from J, with 12 bases between. Looked up from germline, CDR1 is KGHDR and CDR2 is SFDVKD. There are 14 residues in the CDR3. CDR3 sequence: CATSTPGGTDTQYF. As DNA, the CDR3 is TGTGCCACCAGTACCCCAGGGGGGACAGATACGCAGTATTTT.